This TCR beta chain was captured by sequencing in a study of shared clonotypes between healthy human individuals. Background on the study: CD4 naive and CD4 memory each took three plates per donor, while CD8 naive took two and CD8 memory one. Broader study findings: Compared with clonotypes that all four donors shared, non-shared clonotypes had lower generation probabilities. The donor pool, a small one, limited the genetic and exposure-history diversity represented.

CD45RO-negative, CCR7-selected cells formed the naive CD8 fraction, which excluded terminally differentiated effector memory CD45RA+ cells. Study donors comprised healthy, HIV-negative adults devoid of recent acute infection or vaccination. Per the germline V gene, CDR1 is SNHLY and CDR2 is FYNNEI. The CDR3 is 13 amino acids. The V gene lost 3 bases and the J gene lost 4 bases, with 10 bases spanning the gap. Notes on this clone: The antigen is not known.

Sequencing was performed with immunoSEQ multiplex PCR; in TCRdb, only in-frame clones are kept and a portion is missing. The table lists around 1.9 million clones, 90% to 95% of them singletons. V gene TRBV2 combines with J gene TRBJ2-7; D may be TRBD1 (6 bases). Sequencing used naive CD8+ T cells from PBMCs. This receptor was identified in a man aged 18 to 29 in good health. Some clones in this sample may be carry-over from other donors' samples. The CDR3: CASSEGARYEQYF. CDR3 nucleotide sequence: TGTGCCAGCAGTGAGGGGGCGAGGTACGAGCAGTACTTC.